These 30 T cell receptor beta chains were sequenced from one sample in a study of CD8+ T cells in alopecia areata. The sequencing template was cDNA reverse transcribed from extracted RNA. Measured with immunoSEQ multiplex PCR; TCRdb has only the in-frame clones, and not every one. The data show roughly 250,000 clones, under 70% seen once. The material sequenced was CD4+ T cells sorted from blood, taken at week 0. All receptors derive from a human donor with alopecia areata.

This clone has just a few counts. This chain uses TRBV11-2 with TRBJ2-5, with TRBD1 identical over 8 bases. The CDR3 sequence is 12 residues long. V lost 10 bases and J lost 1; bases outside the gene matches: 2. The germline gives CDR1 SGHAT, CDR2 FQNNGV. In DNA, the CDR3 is TGTGCCACCACAGGGGGCCAAGAGACCCAGTACTTC. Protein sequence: CATTGGQETQYF.

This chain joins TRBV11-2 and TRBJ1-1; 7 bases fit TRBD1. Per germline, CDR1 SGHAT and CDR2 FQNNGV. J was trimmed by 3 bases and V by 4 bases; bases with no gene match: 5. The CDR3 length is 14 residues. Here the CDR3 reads CASSSTGPYTEAFF. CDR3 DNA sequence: TGTGCCAGCAGCTCGACAGGGCCGTACACTGAAGCTTTCTTT.

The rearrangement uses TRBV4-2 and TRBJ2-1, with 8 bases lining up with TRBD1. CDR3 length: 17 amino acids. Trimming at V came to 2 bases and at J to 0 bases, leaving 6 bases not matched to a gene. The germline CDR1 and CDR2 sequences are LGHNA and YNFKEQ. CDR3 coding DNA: TGTGCCAGCAGCCAAAGCAGGGGGCTGGGCTCCTACAATGAGCAGTTCTTC. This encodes CASSQSRGLGSYNEQFF.

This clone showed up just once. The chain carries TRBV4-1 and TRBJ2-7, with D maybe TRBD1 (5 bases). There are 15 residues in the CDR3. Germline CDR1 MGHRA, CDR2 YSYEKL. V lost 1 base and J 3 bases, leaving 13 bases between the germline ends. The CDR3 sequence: CASSQVAGQVYEQYF. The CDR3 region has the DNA TGCGCCAGCAGCCAAGTCGCAGGGCAGGTCTACGAGCAGTACTTC.

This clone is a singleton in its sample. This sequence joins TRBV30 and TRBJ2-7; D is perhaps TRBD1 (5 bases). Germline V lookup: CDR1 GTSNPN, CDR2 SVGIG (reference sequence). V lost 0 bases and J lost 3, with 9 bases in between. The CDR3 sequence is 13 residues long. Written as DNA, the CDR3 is TGTGCCTGGAGTGTGCCAGGGATCTACGAGCAGTACTTC. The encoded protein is CAWSVPGIYEQYF.

The CDR3 DNA reads as TGTGCCTGGGCTGAAGGGGTAGGGTCACCCCTCCACTTT. It codes for CAWAEGVGSPLHF. J is TRBJ1-6 and V is TRBV30, with a weak D call TRBD1 (5 bases). The CDR3 is 13 residues long. Deletions cut 5 bases from V and 10 bases from J, with 15 bases between. Germline lookup yields CDR1 GTSNPN and CDR2 SVGIG (reference sequence).

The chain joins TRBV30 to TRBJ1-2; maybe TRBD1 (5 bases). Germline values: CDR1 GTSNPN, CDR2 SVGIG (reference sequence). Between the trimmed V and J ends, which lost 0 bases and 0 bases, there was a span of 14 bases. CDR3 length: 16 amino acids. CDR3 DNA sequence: TGTGCCTGGAGTGTAATCAGGGCAGCGGCTAACTATGGCTACACCTTC. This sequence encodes CAWSVIRAAANYGYTF. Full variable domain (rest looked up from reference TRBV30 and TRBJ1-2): SQTIHQWPATLVQPVGSPLSLECTVEGTSNPNLYWYRQAAGRGLQLLFYSVGIGQISSEVPQNLSASRPQDRQFILSSKKLLLSDSGFYLCAWSVIRAAANYGYTFGSGTRLTVV.

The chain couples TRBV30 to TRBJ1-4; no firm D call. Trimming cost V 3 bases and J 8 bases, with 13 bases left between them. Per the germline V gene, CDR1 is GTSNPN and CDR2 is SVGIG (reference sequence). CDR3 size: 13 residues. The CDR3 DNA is TGTGCCTGGAGACAGCCTTTAGGCGAAAAACTGTTTTTT. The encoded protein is CAWRQPLGEKLFF.

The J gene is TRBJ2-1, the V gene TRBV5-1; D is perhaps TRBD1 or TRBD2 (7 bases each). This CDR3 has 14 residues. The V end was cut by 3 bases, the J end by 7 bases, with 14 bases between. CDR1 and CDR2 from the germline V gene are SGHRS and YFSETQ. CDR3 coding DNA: TGCGCCAGCAGCTCCCAGGGGGGGAGGAATGAGCAGTTCTTC. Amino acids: CASSSQGGRNEQFF.

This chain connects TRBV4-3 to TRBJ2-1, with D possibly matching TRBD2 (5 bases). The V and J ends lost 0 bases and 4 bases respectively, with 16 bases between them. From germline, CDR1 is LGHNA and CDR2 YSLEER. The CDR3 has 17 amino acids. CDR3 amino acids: CASSQDIRLTLYNEQFF. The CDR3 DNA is TGCGCCAGCAGCCAAGATATCCGACTAACCCTTTACAATGAGCAGTTCTTC.

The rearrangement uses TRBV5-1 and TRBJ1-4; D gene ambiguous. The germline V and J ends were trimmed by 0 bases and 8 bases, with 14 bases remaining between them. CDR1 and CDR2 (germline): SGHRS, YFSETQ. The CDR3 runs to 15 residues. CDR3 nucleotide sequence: TGCGCCAGCAGCTTGGGTGTCGGGTCAGAAGAAAAACTGTTTTTT. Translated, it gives CASSLGVGSEEKLFF.

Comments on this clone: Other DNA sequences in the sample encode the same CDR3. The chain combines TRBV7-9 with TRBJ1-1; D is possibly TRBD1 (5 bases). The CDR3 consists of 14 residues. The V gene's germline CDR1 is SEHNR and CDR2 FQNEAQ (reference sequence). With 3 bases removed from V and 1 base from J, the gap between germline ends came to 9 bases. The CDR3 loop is CASSLEGTNTEAFF. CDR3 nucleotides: TGTGCCAGCAGCTTGGAGGGGACGAACACTGAAGCTTTCTTT.

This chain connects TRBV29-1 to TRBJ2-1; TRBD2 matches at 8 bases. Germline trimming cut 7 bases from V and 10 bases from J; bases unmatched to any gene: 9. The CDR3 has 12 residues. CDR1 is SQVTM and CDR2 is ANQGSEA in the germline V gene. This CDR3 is CSAAAGGQEQFF. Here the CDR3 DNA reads TGCAGCGCCGCGGCGGGAGGACAGGAGCAGTTCTTC.

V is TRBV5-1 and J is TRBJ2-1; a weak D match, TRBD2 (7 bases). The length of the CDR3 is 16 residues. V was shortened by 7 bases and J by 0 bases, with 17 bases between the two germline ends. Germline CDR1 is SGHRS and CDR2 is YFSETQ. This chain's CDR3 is CASYARGASSYNEQFF. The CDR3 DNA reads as TGCGCCAGCTACGCCCGGGGGGCGAGCTCCTACAATGAGCAGTTCTTC. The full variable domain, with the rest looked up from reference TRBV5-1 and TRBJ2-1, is KAGVTQTPRYLIKTRGQQVTLSCSPISGHRSVSWYQQTPGQGLQFLFEYFSETQRNKGNFPGRFSGRQFSNSRSEMNVSTLELGDSALYLCASYARGASSYNEQFFGPGTRLTVL.

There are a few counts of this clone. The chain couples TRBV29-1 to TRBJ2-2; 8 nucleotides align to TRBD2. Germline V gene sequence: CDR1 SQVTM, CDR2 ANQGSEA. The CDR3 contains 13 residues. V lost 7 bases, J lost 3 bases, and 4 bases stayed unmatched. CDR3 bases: TGCAGCGCCGGGACTAGATACACCGGGGAGCTGTTTTTT. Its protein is CSAGTRYTGELFF.

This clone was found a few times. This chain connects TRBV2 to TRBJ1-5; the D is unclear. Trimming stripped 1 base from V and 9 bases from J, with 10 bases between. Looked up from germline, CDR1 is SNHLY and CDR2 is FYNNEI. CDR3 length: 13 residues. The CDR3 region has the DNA TGTGCCAGCAGTGAAGACCCTAAATTGCCCCAGCATTTT. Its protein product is CASSEDPKLPQHF. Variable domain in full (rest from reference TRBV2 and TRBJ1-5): EPEVTQTPSHQVTQMGQEVILRCVPISNHLYFYWYRQILGQKVEFLVSFYNNEISEKSEIFDDQFSVERPDGSNFTLKIRSTKLEDSAMYFCASSEDPKLPQHFGDGTRLSIL.

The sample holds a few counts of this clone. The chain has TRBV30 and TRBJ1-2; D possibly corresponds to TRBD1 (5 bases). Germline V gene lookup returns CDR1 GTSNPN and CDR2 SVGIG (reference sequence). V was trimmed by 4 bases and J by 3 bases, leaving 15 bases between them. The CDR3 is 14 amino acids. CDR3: CAWTEGQGDYGYTF. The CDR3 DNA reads TGTGCCTGGACCGAGGGCCAGGGCGACTATGGCTACACCTTC.

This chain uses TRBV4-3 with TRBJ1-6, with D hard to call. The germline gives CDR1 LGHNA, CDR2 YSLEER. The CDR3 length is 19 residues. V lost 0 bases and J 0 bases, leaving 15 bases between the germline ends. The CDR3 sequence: CASSQEGRRQSSYNSPLHF. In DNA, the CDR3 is TGCGCCAGCAGCCAAGAAGGTCGCCGTCAAAGCTCCTATAATTCACCCCTCCACTTT.

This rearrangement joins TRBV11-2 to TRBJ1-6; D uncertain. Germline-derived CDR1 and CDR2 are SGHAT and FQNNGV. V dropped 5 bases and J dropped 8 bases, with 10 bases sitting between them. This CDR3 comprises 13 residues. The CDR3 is CASSRAMYSPLHF. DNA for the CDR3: TGTGCCAGCAGCCGCGCAATGTATTCACCCCTCCACTTT.

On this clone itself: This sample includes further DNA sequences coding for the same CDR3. CDR3 protein: CSVGRGYEQYF. In DNA, the CDR3 is TGCAGCGTCGGCAGGGGCTACGAGCAGTACTTC. This chain uses TRBV29-1 with TRBJ2-7, with D tentatively TRBD1 (6 bases). The V gene lost 6 bases and the J gene lost 3 bases, with 9 bases spanning the gap. The V gene's germline CDR1 is SQVTM and CDR2 ANQGSEA. The CDR3 is 11 residues long.

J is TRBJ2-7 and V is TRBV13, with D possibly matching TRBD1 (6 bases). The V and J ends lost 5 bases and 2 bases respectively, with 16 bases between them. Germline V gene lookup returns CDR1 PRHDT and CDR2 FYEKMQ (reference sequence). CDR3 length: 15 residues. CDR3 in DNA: TGTGCCAGCAGCGCCTGGGGGCGCATCCCCTACGAGCAGTACTTC. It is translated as CASSAWGRIPYEQYF.

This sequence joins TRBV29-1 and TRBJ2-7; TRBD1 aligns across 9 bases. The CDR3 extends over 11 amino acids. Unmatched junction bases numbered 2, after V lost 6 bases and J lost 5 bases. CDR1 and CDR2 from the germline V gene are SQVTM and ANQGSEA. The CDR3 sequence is CSVWTGDEQYF. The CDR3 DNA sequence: TGCAGCGTCTGGACAGGGGACGAGCAGTACTTC.

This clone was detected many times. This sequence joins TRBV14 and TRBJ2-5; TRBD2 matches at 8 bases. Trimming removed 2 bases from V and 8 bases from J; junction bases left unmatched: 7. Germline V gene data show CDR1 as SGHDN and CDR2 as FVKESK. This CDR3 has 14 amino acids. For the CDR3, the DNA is TGTGCCAGCAGCCAAAATCGGCGGGGGGAAACCCAGTACTTC. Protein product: CASSQNRRGETQYF.

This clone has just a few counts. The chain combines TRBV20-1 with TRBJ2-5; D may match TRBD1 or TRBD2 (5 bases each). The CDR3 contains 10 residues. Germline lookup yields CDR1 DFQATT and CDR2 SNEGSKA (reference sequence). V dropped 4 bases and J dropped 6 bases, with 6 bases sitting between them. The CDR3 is CSAMGQTQYF. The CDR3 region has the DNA TGCAGTGCTATGGGACAGACCCAGTACTTC.

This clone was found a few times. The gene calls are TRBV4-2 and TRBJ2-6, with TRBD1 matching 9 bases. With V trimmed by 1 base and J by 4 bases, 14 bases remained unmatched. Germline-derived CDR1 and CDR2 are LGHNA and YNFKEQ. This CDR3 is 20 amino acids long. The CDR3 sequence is CASSQGGGWGQGSGANVLTF. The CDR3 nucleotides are TGTGCCAGCAGCCAAGGCGGGGGCTGGGGACAGGGATCCGGGGCCAACGTCCTGACTTTC.

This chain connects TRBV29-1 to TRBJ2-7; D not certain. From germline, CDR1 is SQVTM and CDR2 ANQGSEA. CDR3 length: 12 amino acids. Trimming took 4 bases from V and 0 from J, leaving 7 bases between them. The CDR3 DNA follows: TGCAGCGTTGCGTCGAGCTCCTACGAGCAGTACTTC. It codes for CSVASSSYEQYF.

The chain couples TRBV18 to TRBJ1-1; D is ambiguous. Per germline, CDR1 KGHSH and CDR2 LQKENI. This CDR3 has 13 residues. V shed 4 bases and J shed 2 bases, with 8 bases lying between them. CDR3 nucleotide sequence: TGTGCCAGCTCACAGGGAAGAAACACTGAAGCTTTCTTT. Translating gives CASSQGRNTEAFF. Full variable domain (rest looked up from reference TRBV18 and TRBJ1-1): NAGVMQNPRHLVRRRGQEARLRCSPMKGHSHVYWYRQLPEEGLKFMVYLQKENIIDESGMPKERFSAEFPKEGPSILRIQQVVRGDSAAYFCASSQGRNTEAFFGQGTRLTVV.

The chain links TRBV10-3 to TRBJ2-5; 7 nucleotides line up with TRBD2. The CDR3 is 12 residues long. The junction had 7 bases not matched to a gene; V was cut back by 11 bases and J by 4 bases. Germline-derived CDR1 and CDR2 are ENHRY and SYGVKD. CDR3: CASSPSGETQYF. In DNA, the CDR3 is TGTGCCTCCTCGCCTAGCGGAGAGACCCAGTACTTC.

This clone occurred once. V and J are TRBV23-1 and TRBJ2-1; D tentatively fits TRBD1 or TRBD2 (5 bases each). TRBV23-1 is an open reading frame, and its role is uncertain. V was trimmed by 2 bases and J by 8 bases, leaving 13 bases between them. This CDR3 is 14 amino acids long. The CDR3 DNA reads TGCGCCAGCAGTCAAATCGGTTGGGACCATGAGCAGTTCTTC. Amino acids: CASSQIGWDHEQFF.

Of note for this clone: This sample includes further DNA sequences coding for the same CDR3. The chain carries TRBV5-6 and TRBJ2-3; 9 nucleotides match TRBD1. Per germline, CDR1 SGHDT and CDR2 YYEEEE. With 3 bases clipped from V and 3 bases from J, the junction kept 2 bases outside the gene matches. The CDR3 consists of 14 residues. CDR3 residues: CASSSGQGTDTQYF. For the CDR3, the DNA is TGTGCCAGCAGCTCCGGACAGGGGACAGATACGCAGTATTTT.